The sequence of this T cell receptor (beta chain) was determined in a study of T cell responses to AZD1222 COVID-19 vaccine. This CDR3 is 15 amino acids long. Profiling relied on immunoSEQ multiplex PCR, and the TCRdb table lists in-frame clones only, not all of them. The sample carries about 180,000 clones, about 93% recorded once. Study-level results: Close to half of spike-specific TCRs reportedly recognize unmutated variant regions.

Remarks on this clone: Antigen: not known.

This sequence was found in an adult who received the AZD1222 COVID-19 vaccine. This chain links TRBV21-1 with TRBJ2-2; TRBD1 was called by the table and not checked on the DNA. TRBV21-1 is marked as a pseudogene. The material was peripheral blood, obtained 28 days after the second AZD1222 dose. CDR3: CASSSGTAHTGELFF. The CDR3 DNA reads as TGTGCCAGCTCATCCGGGACAGCACACACCGGGGAGCTGTTTTTT.